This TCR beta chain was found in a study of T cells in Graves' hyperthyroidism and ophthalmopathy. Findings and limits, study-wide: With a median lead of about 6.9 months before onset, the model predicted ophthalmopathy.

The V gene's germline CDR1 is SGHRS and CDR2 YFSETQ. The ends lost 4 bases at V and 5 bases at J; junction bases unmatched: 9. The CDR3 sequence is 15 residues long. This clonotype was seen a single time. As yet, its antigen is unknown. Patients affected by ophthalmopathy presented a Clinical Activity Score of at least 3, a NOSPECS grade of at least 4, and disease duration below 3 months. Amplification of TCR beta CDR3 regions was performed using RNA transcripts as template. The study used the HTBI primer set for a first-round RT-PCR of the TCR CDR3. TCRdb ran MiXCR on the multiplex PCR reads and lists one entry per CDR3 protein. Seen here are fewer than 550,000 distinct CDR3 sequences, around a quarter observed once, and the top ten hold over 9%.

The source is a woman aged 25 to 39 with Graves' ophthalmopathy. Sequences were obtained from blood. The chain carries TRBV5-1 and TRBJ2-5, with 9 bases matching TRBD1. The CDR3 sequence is CASSRRDRESETQYF. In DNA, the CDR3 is TGCGCCAGCAGCCGCCGGGACAGGGAGTCTGAGACCCAGTACTTC.